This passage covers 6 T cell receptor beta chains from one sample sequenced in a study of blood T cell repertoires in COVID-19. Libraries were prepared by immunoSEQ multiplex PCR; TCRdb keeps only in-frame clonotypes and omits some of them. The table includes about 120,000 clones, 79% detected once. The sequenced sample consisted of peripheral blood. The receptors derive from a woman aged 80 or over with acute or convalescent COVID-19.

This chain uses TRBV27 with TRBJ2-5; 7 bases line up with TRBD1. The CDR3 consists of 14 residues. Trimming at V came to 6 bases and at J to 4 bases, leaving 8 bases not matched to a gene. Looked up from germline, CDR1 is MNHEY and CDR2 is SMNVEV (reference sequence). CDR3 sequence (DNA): TGTGCCAGCAGCTACAGACAGGGTGGAGAGACCCAGTACTTC. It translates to CASSYRQGGETQYF.

The DNA of the CDR3 is TGTGCCAGCAGTTTACAGGCTTCCCTCCACTTT. Protein: CASSLQASLHF. The chain links TRBV28 to TRBJ1-6; no definite D call. Trimming took off 2 bases at V and 14 bases at J, with 7 bases between the two ends. The length of the CDR3 is 11 residues. Germline loops: CDR1 MDHEN, CDR2 SYDVKM.

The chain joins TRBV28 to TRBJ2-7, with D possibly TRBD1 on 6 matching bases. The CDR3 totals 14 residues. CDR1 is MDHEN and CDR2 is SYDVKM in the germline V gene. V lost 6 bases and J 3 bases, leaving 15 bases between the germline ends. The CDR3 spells CASSLPDSYYEQYF. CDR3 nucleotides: TGTGCCAGCAGCCTTCCGGACAGCTACTACGAGCAGTACTTC.

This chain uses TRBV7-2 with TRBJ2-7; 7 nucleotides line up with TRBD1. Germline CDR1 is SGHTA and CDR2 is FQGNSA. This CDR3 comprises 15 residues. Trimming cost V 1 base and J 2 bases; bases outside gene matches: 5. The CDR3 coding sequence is TGTGCCAGCAGCTTAGGGAACAGGGGCGCCTACGAGCAGTACTTC. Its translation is CASSLGNRGAYEQYF.

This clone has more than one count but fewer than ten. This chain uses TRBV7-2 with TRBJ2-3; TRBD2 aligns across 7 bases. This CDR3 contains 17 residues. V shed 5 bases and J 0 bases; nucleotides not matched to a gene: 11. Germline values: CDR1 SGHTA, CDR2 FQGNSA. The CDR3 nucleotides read TGTGCCAGCAGCCGCGGGAGCTCCCATCCTAGCACAGATACGCAGTATTTT. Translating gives CASSRGSSHPSTDTQYF.

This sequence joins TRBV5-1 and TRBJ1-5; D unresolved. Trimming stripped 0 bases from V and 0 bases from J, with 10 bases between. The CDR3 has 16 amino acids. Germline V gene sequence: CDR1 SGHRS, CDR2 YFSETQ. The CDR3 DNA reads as TGCGCCAGCAGCTTGGGGGATGGAGGTAGCAATCAGCCCCAGCATTTT. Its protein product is CASSLGDGGSNQPQHF.